These 25 T cell receptor beta chains share one sample of origin, sequenced in a study of T cell responses to AZD1222 COVID-19 vaccine. Profiled with immunoSEQ multiplex PCR; TCRdb holds only in-frame clones, not every one. The sample carries about 160,000 clones, roughly nine tenths recorded once. The specimen comprised peripheral blood, sampled on day 0 of MenACWY control vaccination. Every receptor here comes from an adult in good health.

This clone was observed once. For the CDR3, the DNA is TGTGCCAGCTCACACAACACGCAGGGTACAGATACGCAGTATTTT. Translating gives CASSHNTQGTDTQYF. V and J are TRBV18 and TRBJ2-3, with D possibly TRBD1 on 5 matching bases. Germline CDR1 is KGHSH and CDR2 is LQKENI. CDR3 length: 15 residues. V lost 4 bases, J lost 3 bases, and 14 bases lay in between.

The chain couples TRBV28 to TRBJ2-5, with 7 bases matching TRBD2. The CDR3 runs 13 residues. Germline V gene lookup returns CDR1 MDHEN and CDR2 SYDVKM. J lost 5 bases, V lost 8 bases, and 8 bases had no gene match. Here the CDR3 DNA reads TGTGCCAGCCGTGGGGGGGGAGTGGAGACCCAGTACTTC. This sequence encodes CASRGGGVETQYF. Variable domain in full (rest from reference TRBV28 and TRBJ2-5): DVKVTQSSRYLVKRTGEKVFLECVQDMDHENMFWYRQDPGLGLRLIYFSYDVKMKEKGDIPEGYSVSREKKERFSLILESASTNQTSMYLCASRGGGVETQYFGPGTRLLVL.

The chain joins TRBV7-9 to TRBJ2-1; a possible D gene is TRBD1 (6 bases). Germline CDR1 reads SEHNR; CDR2 reads FQNEAQ (reference sequence). Between the trimmed V and J ends, which lost 4 bases and 6 bases, there was a span of 25 bases. The CDR3 has 18 amino acids. CDR3 bases: TGTGCCAGCAGCTCCCTGGGGGCTCTTAATCGAAAGGGCAATGAGCAGTTCTTC. It specifies CASSSLGALNRKGNEQFF.

This clone was found once. J is TRBJ1-4 and V is TRBV6-5, with D unresolved. V shed 7 bases and J shed 5 bases, with 17 bases lying between them. The CDR3 contains 15 residues. Germline V gene lookup returns CDR1 MNHEY and CDR2 SVGAGI. For the CDR3, the DNA is TGTGCCAGCACCTCCCGGACTTTGGAAAATGAAAAACTGTTTTTT. This gives the protein CASTSRTLENEKLFF.

The gene calls are TRBV28 and TRBJ1-5, with D possibly being TRBD1 (6 bases). V was shortened by 2 bases and J by 0 bases, with 14 bases between the two germline ends. Germline V gene lookup returns CDR1 MDHEN and CDR2 SYDVKM. This CDR3 spans 17 amino acids. The chain's CDR3 is CASSLERQEYSNQPQHF. DNA of the CDR3: TGTGCCAGCAGTTTAGAACGACAGGAGTATAGCAATCAGCCCCAGCATTTT.

This CDR3 is CASSSQPRDRDTYYEQYF. The CDR3 bases are TGTGCCAGCAGCTCACAGCCCCGCGACAGGGACACTTACTACGAGCAGTACTTC. J is TRBJ2-7 and V is TRBV7-9, with 7 positions matching TRBD1. The CDR3 has 18 amino acids. The J segment lost 3 bases and the V segment lost 4 bases, leaving 18 bases of the junction unmatched. Germline V gene sequence: CDR1 SEHNR, CDR2 FQNEAQ (reference sequence).

V usage is TRBV28 and J usage is TRBJ1-1; D is undetermined. The CDR3 covers 15 residues. CDR1 is MDHEN and CDR2 is SYDVKM in the germline V gene. The V gene lost 0 bases and the J gene lost 5 bases, with 13 bases spanning the gap. The CDR3 reads CASSLWLGSVTEAFF. CDR3 DNA: TGTGCCAGCAGTTTATGGTTGGGGTCCGTAACTGAAGCTTTCTTT. Full variable domain (outside the CDR3, taken from reference TRBV28 and TRBJ1-1): DVKVTQSSRYLVKRTGEKVFLECVQDMDHENMFWYRQDPGLGLRLIYFSYDVKMKEKGDIPEGYSVSREKKERFSLILESASTNQTSMYLCASSLWLGSVTEAFFGQGTRLTVV.

This clone came up a few times. V and J are TRBV9 and TRBJ2-7; 8 bases map to TRBD1. CDR1 is SGDLS and CDR2 is YYNGEE in the germline V gene. The CDR3 has 15 residues. The junction had 4 bases not matched to a gene; V was cut back by 0 bases and J by 2 bases. Here the CDR3 reads CASSVAGQAAYEQYF. CDR3 bases: TGTGCCAGCAGCGTAGCGGGACAGGCAGCCTACGAGCAGTACTTC.

The chain combines TRBV7-2 with TRBJ1-2; D gene uncertain. This CDR3 has 14 amino acids. The germline V gene encodes CDR1 SGHTA and CDR2 FQGNSA. V dropped 2 bases and J dropped 4 bases, with 11 bases sitting between them. CDR3 in amino acids: CASSLSSFPYGYTF. The CDR3 coding sequence is TGTGCCAGCAGCTTAAGTAGCTTTCCCTATGGCTACACCTTC.

This clone was found once. The V gene is TRBV2, the J gene TRBJ2-5; TRBD2 agrees at 8 bases. Germline V gene data show CDR1 as SNHLY and CDR2 as FYNNEI. The trim removed 6 bases at V and 5 bases at J, leaving 11 bases unmatched. The CDR3 consists of 15 residues. CDR3 sequence (DNA): TGTGCCAGCAGACCGGGCGGGGGGCCACCGGAGACCCAGTACTTC. Its protein product is CASRPGGGPPETQYF.

The V call is TRBV30, the J call TRBJ1-2; no definite D call. The CDR3 has 12 amino acids. Germline lookup yields CDR1 GTSNPN and CDR2 SVGIG (reference sequence). Trimming cost V 0 bases and J 5 bases, with 7 bases left between them. DNA for the CDR3: TGTGCCTGGAGTGTAAGCAGTTATGGCTACACCTTC. Translating gives CAWSVSSYGYTF.

The chain is built from TRBV15 and TRBJ2-1; TRBD2 aligns across 10 bases. The trim removed 6 bases at V and 5 bases at J, leaving 7 bases unmatched. Germline assignment: CDR1 LNHNV and CDR2 YYDKDF (reference sequence). CDR3 length: 15 amino acids. The CDR3: CATRLLAGVDNEQFF. CDR3 coding DNA: TGTGCCACCAGGCTCCTAGCGGGAGTTGACAATGAGCAGTTCTTC.

V is TRBV28 and J is TRBJ1-3; 7 bases align to TRBD1. The CDR3 is 14 amino acids. The V segment lost 5 bases and the J segment 4 bases; nucleotides outside the gene matches: 5. Germline values: CDR1 MDHEN, CDR2 SYDVKM. CDR3: CASSTGDRGNTIYF. CDR3 nucleotide sequence: TGTGCCAGCAGTACCGGGGACAGAGGAAACACCATATATTTT.

J is TRBJ1-4 and V is TRBV19; 7 bases fit TRBD1. Trimming took 2 bases from V and 5 from J; bases not matched to a gene: 5. Germline assignment: CDR1 LNHDA and CDR2 SQIVND (reference sequence). The CDR3 covers 15 residues. CDR3 nucleotides: TGTGCCAGTAGTATACAGGGACAGCCGAATGAAAAACTGTTTTTT. As protein: CASSIQGQPNEKLFF.

The V gene is TRBV7-2, the J gene TRBJ1-2; D unclear. The CDR3 spans 14 residues. Germline V gene lookup returns CDR1 SGHTA and CDR2 FQGNSA. Trimming left V 1 base short and J 4 bases short, with 10 bases between. The CDR3 bases are TGTGCCAGCAGCTTAGTGGTAGAGGTCTATGGCTACACCTTC. Its protein product is CASSLVVEVYGYTF. The full variable domain, its missing parts supplied by reference TRBV7-2 and TRBJ1-2, is GAGVSQSPSNKVTEKGKDVELRCDPISGHTALYWYRQSLGQGLEFLIYFQGNSAPDKSGLPSDRFSAERTGGSVSTLTIQRTQQEDSAVYLCASSLVVEVYGYTFGSGTRLTVV.

The genes are TRBV6-5 and TRBJ1-1, with 7 bases that match TRBD1. V dropped 7 bases and J dropped 1; count of bases not matched to a gene: 3. The CDR3 runs to 13 residues. Germline assignment: CDR1 MNHEY and CDR2 SVGAGI. As DNA, the CDR3 is TGTGCCAGCATGGGACAGAAGAACACTGAAGCTTTCTTT. Translating it yields CASMGQKNTEAFF.

In its sample, this clone was seen once. J is TRBJ2-2 and V is TRBV7-9; D remains ambiguous. Per the germline V gene, CDR1 is SEHNR and CDR2 is FQNEAQ (reference sequence). The V and J ends lost 5 bases and 4 bases respectively, with 14 bases between them. The CDR3 has 15 amino acids. The CDR3 DNA follows: TGTGCCAGCAGCCAAATCCCCGGATTCACCGGGGAGCTGTTTTTT. Its translation: CASSQIPGFTGELFF.

CDR3 loop: CASSGTDTGELFF. DNA for the CDR3: TGTGCCAGCAGCGGGACAGACACCGGGGAGCTGTTTTTT. The rearrangement joins TRBV5-8 to TRBJ2-2; 7 nucleotides agree with TRBD1. From germline, CDR1 is SGHTS and CDR2 YDEGEE. The CDR3 extends over 13 amino acids. V shed 4 bases, J shed 3 bases, and the junction held 0 bases outside the gene matches.

As DNA, the CDR3 is TGTGCCAGCTCACCACAGGGAAGAAGTAATCAGCCCCAGCATTTT. Amino acids: CASSPQGRSNQPQHF. The rearrangement links TRBV18 to TRBJ1-5; no reliable D call. Germline loops: CDR1 KGHSH, CDR2 LQKENI. Between the trimmed V and J ends, which lost 1 base and 4 bases, there was a span of 11 bases. The CDR3 sequence is 15 residues long.

This chain uses TRBV7-2 with TRBJ2-1; D may be TRBD1 or TRBD2 (5 bases each). The length of the CDR3 is 15 residues. Germline CDR1 is SGHTA and CDR2 is FQGNSA. Trimming pared 5 bases from V and 4 bases from J, leaving 15 bases between. The CDR3 DNA follows: TGTGCCAGCAGCCCAGAGGGGCAGGAGTACAATGAGCAGTTCTTC. It encodes CASSPEGQEYNEQFF.

J is TRBJ1-2 and V is TRBV21-1; the table calls TRBD1, which could not be checked here. TRBV21-1 is classified as a pseudogene. The CDR3 extends over 13 amino acids. The CDR3 loop reads CASSNRQCYGYTF. CDR3 in DNA: TGTGCCAGCAGCAACAGACAGTGCTATGGCTACACCTTC.

This clone showed up just a few times. This chain links TRBV7-7 with TRBJ2-1; either TRBD1 or TRBD2 may supply D (6 bases each). Germline CDR1 SSHAT, CDR2 FNYEAQ (reference sequence). V lost 5 bases and J lost 4, with 21 bases in between. The CDR3 covers 17 residues. The CDR3 bases are TGTGCCAGCAGCCCACCCCCGGGGGCGGCTAGATACAATGAGCAGTTCTTC. As protein: CASSPPPGAARYNEQFF.

J is TRBJ2-1 and V is TRBV4-1, with 11 bases fitting TRBD2. V gave up 0 bases and J gave up 10 bases; unmatched junction bases: 8. The CDR3 consists of 16 residues. Germline CDR1 is MGHRA and CDR2 is YSYEKL. The CDR3 loop is CASSQDSTSGSNEQFF. The CDR3 DNA reads as TGCGCCAGCAGCCAAGATTCCACTAGCGGGAGTAACGAGCAGTTCTTC.

This chain links TRBV24-1 with TRBJ2-1, with TRBD2 matching over 11 bases. Germline assignment: CDR1 KGHDR and CDR2 SFDVKD. The V gene end was trimmed by 3 bases and the J gene end by 4 bases; junction bases not matched to a gene: 4. This CDR3 is built from 16 residues. The CDR3 region is CATSDLPSGRYNEQFF. In DNA form, the CDR3 reads TGTGCCACCAGTGATCTCCCTAGCGGGAGGTACAATGAGCAGTTCTTC.

The chain combines TRBV4-3 with TRBJ2-7; possibly TRBD2 for D (5 bases). CDR1 is LGHNA, CDR2 YSLEER, per germline. The CDR3 runs to 15 residues. With 1 base removed from V and 6 bases from J, the gap between germline ends came to 16 bases. DNA of the CDR3: TGCGCCAGCAGCCAAGGAACGGCAGGCGGGTTCGAGCAGTACTTC. The encoded protein is CASSQGTAGGFEQYF.